The clone carrying this T cell receptor (beta chain) turned up a few times. The sample originates from a study of blood T cell repertoires in COVID-19. On the study more broadly: Donors in the United States, Italy and Spain gave samples during acute or convalescent COVID-19. Sample material is recorded as cDNA or gDNA derived from T cells, B-cell-depleted T cells, or PBMCs.

In the source study's methods: Amplified reference gene primers provided the basis for estimating nucleated cell counts. The table came from immunoSEQ multiplex PCR; TCRdb's copy has only in-frame clones and leaves some out. V, J and clone size reflect that table, while D and trimming were determined from the DNA. The data show some 70,000 clones, about 90% seen once. This CDR3 contains 12 residues. The germline CDR1 and CDR2 sequences are MNHEY and SMNVEV (reference sequence). V was cut by 3 bases and J by 2 bases, with 5 bases left in between. The origin of this receptor is a woman of 80 years or more with active COVID-19. This chain joins TRBV27 and TRBJ2-7; D gene ambiguous. Sequenced sample: peripheral blood. CDR3 DNA: TGTGCCAGCAGTTTCACTCCCTACGAGCAGTACTTC. Translating gives CASSFTPYEQYF.